This TCR beta chain was found in a study of blood T cell repertoires in COVID-19. About the study: From the United States, Italy and Spain came samples of acute and convalescent COVID-19. PBMCs, B-cell-depleted T cells, or T cells were the source of the cDNA or gDNA that made up the material.

This CDR3 contains 16 residues. Trimming took 4 bases from V and 10 from J, leaving 20 bases between them. Per the germline V gene, CDR1 is SGHAT and CDR2 is FQNNGV. Source study methods: Cell counts per sample came from amplifying reference gene primers. The protocol was immunoSEQ multiplex PCR, while the TCRdb copy is restricted to in-frame clones and leaves out a portion. V and J calls and clone size are as listed in that table; D and trimming were resolved from the DNA. The sample has 200,000 to 250,000 clones; around 86% are singletons. The receptor was isolated from a young man who had recovered from COVID-19. This rearrangement joins TRBV11-2 to TRBJ1-6; D is possibly TRBD1 (6 bases). The sample was peripheral blood. CDR3 protein: CASSYGLDRPRSPLHF. The CDR3 nucleotides read TGTGCCAGCAGCTATGGGTTAGACAGGCCTCGATCACCCCTCCACTTT. Looking up the rest from reference TRBV11-2 and TRBJ1-6 gives the full variable domain: EAGVAQSPRYKIIEKRQSVAFWCNPISGHATLYWYQQILGQGPKLLIQFQNNGVVDDSQLPKDRFSAERLKGVDSTLKIQPAKLEDSAVYLCASSYGLDRPRSPLHFGNGTRLTVT.